These 32 T cell receptor beta chains share one sample of origin, sequenced in a study of beta chain features in type 1 diabetes (dated by TCRdb to 2017 to 2018). Study-level results and caveats: A moderate but significant shortening of TCRB CDR3 length was observed in type 1 diabetes patients in all four CD4+ subsets.

The library was produced with the immunoSEQ multiplex PCR assay. The High Capacity cDNA Reverse Transcription Kit was used to reverse transcribe all of the isolated RNA, meaning that expressed TCRB transcripts were what got sequenced. TCRdb retrieved this table from immuneACCESS and kept in-frame rearrangements only. Not all clones are present; in checked studies, unresolved V genes account for under half, and no reason is known for the remainder. The sample records about 250,000 clones, about 11% of which are singletons. 0.017% of the sample is taken by the ten largest. No antigen is known for these receptors. The sequencing input was naive CD4+ T cells from blood. The cell subset or site tag for this specimen amounts to: true naive CD4+ T cells. Receptor source: a man aged 25-40 years with type 1 diabetes.

The V call is TRBV4-1, the J call TRBJ2-1; 9 bases line up with TRBD1. J gave up 7 bases and V 2 bases, and 3 bases lay outside the gene matches. Per germline, CDR1 MGHRA and CDR2 YSYEKL. This CDR3 region has 14 residues. CDR3 sequence: CASSQQQGANEQFF. The CDR3 DNA is TGCGCCAGCAGCCAACAACAGGGGGCGAATGAGCAGTTCTTC.

The chain employs TRBV7-2 and TRBJ2-2; a possible D gene is TRBD1 (6 bases). V was trimmed by 4 bases and J by 0 bases, leaving 6 bases between them. CDR1 and CDR2 from the germline V gene are SGHTA and FQGNSA. CDR3 length: 14 amino acids. The CDR3: CASSWDTNTGELFF. In DNA form, the CDR3 reads TGTGCCAGCAGCTGGGACACGAACACCGGGGAGCTGTTTTTT.

This chain connects TRBV25-1 to TRBJ2-5, with D possibly being TRBD1 (5 bases). V was cut by 5 bases and J by 5 bases, with 12 bases left in between. CDR3 size: 13 residues. Germline V gives CDR1 MGHDK, CDR2 SYGVNS. CDR3 sequence reads: CASSPGATETQYF. The CDR3 nucleotides are TGTGCCAGCAGTCCTGGGGCGACGGAGACCCAGTACTTC.

This clone has only a few counts. The chain recombines TRBV10-3 with TRBJ2-7, with 12 bases identical to TRBD1. Germline CDR1 and CDR2: ENHRY and SYGVKD. The trim removed 1 base at V and 7 bases at J, leaving 8 bases unmatched. The CDR3 loop spans 16 amino acids. CDR3 bases: TGTGCCATCAGTGAGTTCCGGGACAGGGGGCATTGGGAGCAGTACTTC. This gives the protein CAISEFRDRGHWEQYF.

This clone was detected only a few times. V is TRBV5-4 and J is TRBJ1-2, with D possibly being TRBD1 (6 bases). Germline lookup yields CDR1 SGHNT and CDR2 YYREEE (reference sequence). Trimming shortened V by 3 bases and J by 4 bases, and 16 bases separated the two germline ends. The CDR3 length is 15 residues. The CDR3 DNA reads TGTGCCAGCAGCTCCATACAGGGCGAAGGCTATGGCTACACCTTC. The encoded protein is CASSSIQGEGYGYTF.

The V gene is TRBV4-1, the J gene TRBJ1-4; D possibly corresponds to TRBD1 (6 bases). Germline CDR1 MGHRA, CDR2 YSYEKL. V lost 4 bases and J lost 5, with 20 bases in between. This CDR3 is 17 amino acids long. CDR3 in amino acids: CASSLFPWGHLNEKLFF. The DNA of the CDR3 is TGCGCCAGCAGCCTATTCCCATGGGGACATCTGAATGAAAAACTGTTTTTT.

The chain carries TRBV7-9 and TRBJ2-7, with 10 bases fitting TRBD1. The ends lost 5 bases at V and 5 bases at J; junction bases unmatched: 9. The CDR3 runs to 15 residues. The V gene's germline CDR1 is SEHNR and CDR2 FQNEAQ (reference sequence). This CDR3 reads CASSPPGTGVHEQYF. CDR3 sequence (DNA): TGTGCCAGCAGCCCCCCCGGGACAGGGGTCCACGAGCAGTACTTC.

This chain links TRBV5-1 with TRBJ2-7; D is ambiguous. The CDR3 is 14 residues long. V was trimmed by 5 bases and J by 3 bases, leaving 15 bases between them. The germline CDR1 and CDR2 sequences are SGHRS and YFSETQ. The DNA for the CDR3 is TGCGCCAGCAGTGAGCTTCCAGGTAACTACGAGCAGTACTTC. This sequence encodes CASSELPGNYEQYF.

This clone has more than one count but fewer than ten. The chain links TRBV4-2 to TRBJ2-7, with TRBD1 matching over 8 bases. V was clipped by 3 bases and J by 2 bases; unmatched bases: 9. The CDR3 runs to 16 residues. Per germline, CDR1 LGHNA and CDR2 YNFKEQ. Here the CDR3 reads CASSQGWDRPAYEQYF. CDR3 nucleotides: TGTGCCAGCAGCCAGGGATGGGACAGGCCAGCCTACGAGCAGTACTTC.

This clone turned up a few times. This rearrangement joins TRBV29-1 to TRBJ1-1; D uncertain. V shed 8 bases and J shed 4 bases, with 23 bases lying between them. Germline CDR1 SQVTM, CDR2 ANQGSEA. This CDR3 contains 15 residues. The CDR3 bases are TGCAGCCTAGCCTCCTCGACGGCCCTGGGCACTGAAGCTTTCTTT. Protein sequence: CSLASSTALGTEAFF.

The V gene is TRBV5-4, the J gene TRBJ2-5; possibly TRBD2 for D (5 bases). This CDR3 is 14 amino acids long. Trimming cost V 4 bases and J 4 bases, with 14 bases left between them. Germline V gene data show CDR1 as SGHNT and CDR2 as YYREEE (reference sequence). The DNA for the CDR3 is TGTGCCAGCAGCGTAGACGGGGTAGGAGAGACCCAGTACTTC. The encoded protein is CASSVDGVGETQYF.

V is TRBV5-1 and J is TRBJ2-4; D gene ambiguous. Germline CDR1 SGHRS, CDR2 YFSETQ. Trimming removed 2 bases from V and 8 bases from J, with 11 bases in between. The CDR3 runs to 13 residues. In nucleotides, the CDR3 is TGCGCCAGCAGCTTACCGATCCGGGACATTCAGTACTTC. As protein: CASSLPIRDIQYF.

The chain links TRBV30 to TRBJ1-2; 7 bases are shared with TRBD1. Trimming cost V 4 bases and J 8 bases; bases outside gene matches: 10. The CDR3 is 13 residues long. CDR1 and CDR2 (germline): GTSNPN, SVGIG (reference sequence). The DNA for the CDR3 is TGTGCCTGGAAATTAGAGGGGGCTGACGGCTACACCTTC. This sequence encodes CAWKLEGADGYTF.

This clone was seen a handful of times. DNA of the CDR3: TGTGCCAGCAGCTTCCGCGCTGCCGAGCAGTACTTC. Amino acids: CASSFRAAEQYF. The chain is built from TRBV7-9 and TRBJ2-7; D call uncertain. Germline-derived CDR1 and CDR2 are SEHNR and FQNEAQ (reference sequence). Trimming cost V 3 bases and J 6 bases, with 9 bases left between them. The length of the CDR3 is 12 residues.

DNA for the CDR3: TGTGCCAGTAGTATTGGCGCGGGGGGTTCCAGAGATACGCAGTATTTT. The encoded protein is CASSIGAGGSRDTQYF. The rearrangement links TRBV19 to TRBJ2-3; 8 bases match TRBD2. CDR1 is LNHDA, CDR2 SQIVND, per germline (reference sequence). Losses at the gene ends were 3 bases for V and 5 bases for J; bases not matched to a gene: 10. The CDR3 spans 16 residues.

The rearrangement joins TRBV28 to TRBJ2-1; possibly TRBD1 for D (5 bases). Germline CDR1 MDHEN, CDR2 SYDVKM. CDR3 length equals 13 residues. With 1 base removed from V and 6 bases from J, the gap between germline ends came to 7 bases. Here the CDR3 DNA reads TGTGCCAGCAGTTTATCAGGGATCAATGAGCAGTTCTTC. This translates into CASSLSGINEQFF.

This clone came up a few times. This chain joins TRBV28 and TRBJ1-5; D unclear. The CDR3 totals 14 residues. With 4 bases removed from V and 2 bases from J, the gap between germline ends came to 9 bases. Germline CDR1 and CDR2: MDHEN and SYDVKM. The CDR3 sequence: CASSSGGGNQPQHF. The CDR3, as DNA: TGTGCCAGCAGTTCTGGAGGTGGCAATCAGCCCCAGCATTTT.

The V gene is TRBV10-3, the J gene TRBJ1-2; D perhaps matches TRBD1 (6 bases). With 3 bases removed from V and 6 bases from J, the gap between germline ends came to 11 bases. This CDR3 is 13 amino acids long. Germline CDR1 ENHRY, CDR2 SYGVKD. Written as DNA, the CDR3 is TGTGCCATCAGTGACGATAACAGGGATGGCTACACCTTC. This translates into CAISDDNRDGYTF.

The rearrangement links TRBV14 to TRBJ2-5; no clear D. This CDR3 has 12 amino acids. Germline-derived CDR1 and CDR2 are SGHDN and FVKESK. Trimming took 4 bases from V and 5 from J, leaving 8 bases between them. CDR3 nucleotide sequence: TGTGCCAGCAGCCCTTCGGGTGAGACCCAGTACTTC. This sequence encodes CASSPSGETQYF.

The chain employs TRBV7-6 and TRBJ2-2; no reliable D call. The ends were cut back, 6 bases at V and 2 bases at J, with 7 bases in the middle. The CDR3 totals 13 residues. Germline V gene lookup returns CDR1 SGHVS and CDR2 FNYEAQ. The CDR3 here is CASSPINTGELFF. As DNA, the CDR3 is TGTGCCAGCAGTCCTATTAACACCGGGGAGCTGTTTTTT. Based on the CDR3 plus reference TRBV7-6 and TRBJ2-2, the full variable domain is GAGVSQSPRYKVTKRGQDVALRCDPISGHVSLYWYRQALGQGPEFLTYFNYEAQQDKSGLPNDRFSAERPEGSISTLTIQRTEQRDSAMYRCASSPINTGELFFGEGSRLTVL.

This clone appeared a few times. This chain uses TRBV6-1 with TRBJ1-5; a possible D gene is TRBD1 (6 bases). CDR3 length: 16 residues. Germline V gene lookup returns CDR1 MNHNS and CDR2 SASEGT. V gave up 2 bases and J gave up 9 bases, with 20 bases separating them. The CDR3 DNA sequence: TGTGCCAGCAGTGAAACTCCCTCGGGGGGCTTCGGGCCCCAGCATTTT. Translated: CASSETPSGGFGPQHF.

This clone was seen only a few times. The rearrangement joins TRBV6-5 to TRBJ2-3, with 8 bases fitting TRBD1. Germline loops: CDR1 MNHEY, CDR2 SVGAGI. This CDR3 contains 15 residues. The V segment lost 6 bases and the J segment 0 bases; nucleotides outside the gene matches: 5. The CDR3, as DNA: TGTGCCAGCAGATCTCAGGGGGCTAGCACAGATACGCAGTATTTT. Protein product: CASRSQGASTDTQYF.

CDR3 coding DNA: TGTGCCTGGACCCTCCGGGGGGTCGAGCAGTACTTC. Translated: CAWTLRGVEQYF. V and J are TRBV30 and TRBJ2-7, with 7 bases aligning to TRBD2. V dropped 4 bases and J dropped 6; count of bases not matched to a gene: 6. In germline, CDR1 is GTSNPN, CDR2 SVGIG (reference sequence). CDR3 length: 12 amino acids.

This clone was observed a handful of times. V usage is TRBV5-1 and J usage is TRBJ1-5; D unresolved. The V gene lost 0 bases and the J gene lost 5 bases, with 6 bases spanning the gap. Germline CDR1 reads SGHRS; CDR2 reads YFSETQ. This CDR3 has 13 amino acids. The CDR3 nucleotides read TGCGCCAGCAGCTTGGTACCGGATCAGCCCCAGCATTTT. The encoded protein is CASSLVPDQPQHF.

V gene TRBV29-1 combines with J gene TRBJ1-2, with a possible D match to TRBD1 (5 bases). The V and J ends lost 6 bases and 4 bases respectively, with 15 bases between them. Germline V gene lookup returns CDR1 SQVTM and CDR2 ANQGSEA. This CDR3 region has 13 residues. CDR3 in DNA: TGCAGCGTCGGAGACAGATCTGGCTATGGCTACACCTTC. Its protein product is CSVGDRSGYGYTF.

The V call is TRBV19, the J call TRBJ1-5, with D perhaps matching TRBD1 (5 bases). CDR3 length: 14 residues. Germline lookup yields CDR1 LNHDA and CDR2 SQIVND (reference sequence). The V end was cut by 6 bases, the J end by 1 base, with 10 bases between. The CDR3 sequence is CASRSGVSNQPQHF. Here the CDR3 DNA reads TGTGCCAGTAGGTCGGGGGTGAGCAATCAGCCCCAGCATTTT.

The chain recombines TRBV7-8 with TRBJ2-1; possibly TRBD2 for D (5 bases). V was cut by 2 bases and J by 8 bases, with 13 bases left in between. In germline, CDR1 is SGHVS, CDR2 FQNEAQ. This CDR3 contains 14 residues. In DNA, the CDR3 is TGTGCCAGCAGCTTAAGGGCTAGCATGGATGAGCAGTTCTTC. Encoded protein: CASSLRASMDEQFF.

This clone was seen a handful of times. The J gene is TRBJ2-3, the V gene TRBV7-7; D may be TRBD2 (6 bases). Trimming cost V 11 bases and J 0 bases, with 12 bases left between them. CDR3 length equals 13 residues. Germline values: CDR1 SSHAT, CDR2 FNYEAQ (reference sequence). The CDR3 loop is CAGGGASTDTQYF. DNA for the CDR3: TGTGCCGGCGGCGGGGCAAGCACAGATACGCAGTATTTT. The variable domain in full, completed from reference TRBV7-7 and TRBJ2-3, reads GAGVSQSPRYKVTKRGQDVTLRCDPISSHATLYWYQQALGQGPEFLTYFNYEAQPDKSGLPSDRFSAERPEGSISTLTIQRTEQRDSAMYRCAGGGASTDTQYFGPGTRLTVL.

This clone was seen a few times. The rearrangement uses TRBV19 and TRBJ2-7, with a possible D match to TRBD1 (6 bases). V lost 6 bases and J lost 0, with 12 bases in between. The CDR3 consists of 14 residues. Germline lookup yields CDR1 LNHDA and CDR2 SQIVND (reference sequence). The CDR3 nucleotides are TGTGCCAGTAGCCGCCGGGACACCTCCTACGAGCAGTACTTC. Amino acid sequence: CASSRRDTSYEQYF.

The gene calls are TRBV18 and TRBJ2-7, with a tentative D call TRBD1 (6 bases). The germline gives CDR1 KGHSH, CDR2 LQKENI. The CDR3 covers 14 residues. The V and J ends lost 6 bases and 2 bases respectively, with 14 bases between them. The CDR3 loop is CASSADSTPYEQYF. DNA of the CDR3: TGTGCCAGCTCCGCGGACAGTACTCCCTACGAGCAGTACTTC.

This clone was detected a few times. V is TRBV5-4 and J is TRBJ1-2, with 7 positions matching TRBD1. In germline, CDR1 is SGHNT, CDR2 YYREEE (reference sequence). The CDR3 totals 13 residues. Germline trimming cut 5 bases from V and 2 bases from J; bases unmatched to any gene: 3. CDR3 sequence (DNA): TGTGCCAGCAGTCCAGGGGGGAACTATGGCTACACCTTC. Protein: CASSPGGNYGYTF.

The J gene is TRBJ2-5, the V gene TRBV2; 7 bases map to TRBD1. Germline CDR1 is SNHLY and CDR2 is FYNNEI. J gave up 2 bases and V 5 bases, and 8 bases lay outside the gene matches. The CDR3 runs 15 residues. The CDR3: CASSLDRLGQETQYF. CDR3 DNA sequence: TGTGCCAGCAGTCTGGACAGGTTGGGACAAGAGACCCAGTACTTC.